The 27 T cell receptor beta chains reported below all come from one sample, sequenced in a study of T cells in Graves' hyperthyroidism and ophthalmopathy. There were TCR beta CDR3 regions amplified from RNA transcripts. The primer set for the first-round RT-PCR of the TCR CDR3 was HTBI. TCRdb used MiXCR to reprocess the multiplex PCR reads, holding one entry per CDR3 protein. The sample holds 550,000 to 600,000 distinct CDR3 sequences, 16% seen once. Sequenced material: blood. These receptor sequences come from a woman aged 18-29 years with Graves' hyperthyroidism.

The chain has TRBV10-2 and TRBJ1-3; perhaps TRBD1 as D (5 bases). V gave up 5 bases and J gave up 4 bases, with 24 bases separating them. The CDR3 runs 18 residues. Germline assignment: CDR1 WSHSY and CDR2 SAAADI. Written as DNA, the CDR3 is TGCGCCAGCAGTTGTGAACCCGATCTGGGACCGAGCGGAAACACCATATATTTT. Residues: CASSCEPDLGPSGNTIYF.

The rearrangement joins TRBV28 to TRBJ2-7; TRBD1 matches at 9 bases. The CDR3 runs to 15 residues. Per germline, CDR1 MDHEN and CDR2 SYDVKM. Trimming cost V 8 bases and J 7 bases; bases outside gene matches: 15. The CDR3 coding sequence is TGTGCCAGCCACCCAGGGACAGGGACCTACAGGGAGCAGTACTTC. Amino acids: CASHPGTGTYREQYF.

The chain links TRBV19 to TRBJ2-4; D call uncertain. Trimming took off 5 bases at V and 0 bases at J, with 23 bases between the two ends. The CDR3 length is 19 residues. The germline CDR1 and CDR2 sequences are LNHDA and SQIVND (reference sequence). CDR3 in amino acids: CASSLGIRRARRAKNIQYF. Written as DNA, the CDR3 is TGTGCCAGTAGTCTTGGCATTCGACGGGCCCGCCGAGCCAAAAACATTCAGTACTTC.

This clonotype showed up many times. This CDR3 reads CASSFSGGGTDTQYF. In DNA, the CDR3 is TGTGCCAGCAGCTTTAGTGGAGGGGGCACAGATACGCAGTATTTT. V and J are TRBV7-9 and TRBJ2-3, with TRBD2 as a possible D gene (6 bases). Germline V gene lookup returns CDR1 SEHNR and CDR2 FQNEAQ (reference sequence). V dropped 3 bases and J dropped 1 base, with 11 bases sitting between them. CDR3 length equals 15 residues.

The sample holds many counts of this clonotype. The chain joins TRBV28 to TRBJ1-5; maybe TRBD1 (6 bases). This CDR3 is built from 16 residues. Trimming took off 4 bases at V and 1 base at J, with 14 bases between the two ends. CDR1 is MDHEN and CDR2 is SYDVKM in the germline V gene. CDR3 sequence: CASSSRKTGSNQPQHF. The CDR3, as DNA: TGTGCCAGCAGTTCCCGGAAAACAGGGAGCAATCAGCCCCAGCATTTT.

Many counts were recorded for this clonotype. The gene calls are TRBV27 and TRBJ2-2; TRBD2 matches at 12 bases. CDR3 size: 17 residues. The ends lost 5 bases at V and 0 bases at J; junction bases unmatched: 4. Germline CDR1 and CDR2: MNHEY and SMNVEV (reference sequence). The CDR3 DNA sequence: TGTGCCAGCAGTCCCCGGACTAGCGGGACGAACACCGGGGAGCTGTTTTTT. Protein product: CASSPRTSGTNTGELFF.

This clonotype was detected a few times. The V and J genes are TRBV5-6 and TRBJ1-1; D not resolved. This CDR3 has 14 residues. Per germline, CDR1 SGHDT and CDR2 YYEEEE. Between the trimmed V and J ends, which lost 0 bases and 5 bases, there was a span of 11 bases. CDR3: CASSLEGGKTEAFF. The CDR3 DNA is TGTGCCAGCAGCTTGGAGGGTGGGAAGACTGAAGCTTTCTTT.

This clonotype was observed a handful of times. The chain combines TRBV12-3 or TRBV12-4 with TRBJ2-2; D is unresolved. This CDR3 is built from 14 residues. V was clipped by 6 bases and J by 7 bases, with 15 bases between them. The CDR3 DNA reads TGTGCCAGCAGCCCTCATCTGGTCTTCGGGGAGCTGTTTTTT. Translation gives CASSPHLVFGELFF.

This clonotype has only a few counts. The genes are TRBV10-3 and TRBJ2-1; D unclear. V was clipped by 0 bases and J by 0 bases, with 9 bases between them. This CDR3 is 16 amino acids long. CDR1 is ENHRY and CDR2 is SYGVKD in the germline V gene. CDR3 sequence reads: CAISESKVSSYNEQFF. Here the CDR3 DNA reads TGTGCCATCAGTGAGTCGAAAGTAAGCTCCTACAATGAGCAGTTCTTC.

This clonotype was counted only a few times. The CDR3 protein is CASSSRREPYTDTQYF. The CDR3 nucleotides read TGTGCCAGCAGTTCTCGACGGGAGCCTTACACAGATACGCAGTATTTT. The chain recombines TRBV28 with TRBJ2-3; TRBD2 might be the D (6 bases). This CDR3 comprises 16 residues. Per germline, CDR1 MDHEN and CDR2 SYDVKM. V lost 4 bases, J lost 2 bases, and 16 bases lay in between.

The rearrangement uses TRBV20-1 and TRBJ2-7; possibly TRBD1 for D (7 bases). The CDR3 loop spans 14 amino acids. The V end lost 3 bases, the J end lost 5 bases, and 17 bases lay between the germline ends. Germline V CDR1 and CDR2: DFQATT, SNEGSKA (reference sequence). CDR3 coding DNA: TGCAGTGCTAGGGACCCAGGGGGGACCCACGAGCAGTACTTC. This gives the protein CSARDPGGTHEQYF.

This clonotype was seen once. V usage is TRBV7-2 and J usage is TRBJ2-5; a possible D gene is TRBD1 (5 bases). Germline assignment: CDR1 SGHTA and CDR2 FQGNSA. Trimming removed 5 bases from V and 3 bases from J, with 19 bases in between. The CDR3 has 16 residues. The CDR3 region is CASSLKNRNVEETQYF. The CDR3, as DNA: TGTGCCAGCAGCCTAAAGAACAGGAATGTGGAAGAGACCCAGTACTTC. Complete variable domain (other parts from reference TRBV7-2 and TRBJ2-5): GAGVSQSPSNKVTEKGKDVELRCDPISGHTALYWYRQSLGQGLEFLIYFQGNSAPDKSGLPSDRFSAERTGGSVSTLTIQRTQQEDSAVYLCASSLKNRNVEETQYFGPGTRLLVL.

This clonotype appeared a few times. V usage is TRBV5-4 and J usage is TRBJ1-4; D not certain. Per germline, CDR1 SGHNT and CDR2 YYREEE (reference sequence). This CDR3 region has 15 residues. V lost 4 bases and J lost 0, with 10 bases in between. The CDR3 sequence: CASSPSAATNEKLFF. The CDR3 region has the DNA TGTGCCAGCAGCCCCTCGGCCGCAACTAATGAAAAACTGTTTTTT.

The chain employs TRBV10-3 and TRBJ1-3, with D perhaps TRBD1 (5 bases). V was cut by 8 bases and J by 0 bases, with 14 bases left in between. Germline lookup yields CDR1 ENHRY and CDR2 SYGVKD. The CDR3 has 15 amino acids. CDR3 DNA sequence: TGTGCCATCGAGGATGGCGGGACCTCTGGAAACACCATATATTTT. Translation gives CAIEDGGTSGNTIYF.

The sample holds many counts of this clonotype. The rearrangement uses TRBV18 and TRBJ1-4; D gene ambiguous. The CDR3 runs 15 residues. Trimming stripped 6 bases from V and 0 bases from J, with 11 bases between. The germline gives CDR1 KGHSH, CDR2 LQKENI. In DNA, the CDR3 is TGTGCCAGCTCGGTGACACGTTCAACTAATGAAAAACTGTTTTTT. Residues: CASSVTRSTNEKLFF.

This clonotype was recorded a few times. The chain is built from TRBV6-5 and TRBJ2-1; no clear D. Trimming cost V 0 bases and J 6 bases, with 6 bases left between them. CDR1 and CDR2 (germline): MNHEY, SVGAGI. The CDR3 runs to 13 residues. CDR3 in amino acids: CASSYSISNEQFF. CDR3 sequence (DNA): TGTGCCAGCAGTTACTCGATCTCCAATGAGCAGTTCTTC.

The V and J genes are TRBV3-1 and TRBJ1-2; D call uncertain. In germline, CDR1 is LGHDT, CDR2 YNNKEL (reference sequence). Trimming removed 4 bases from V and 8 bases from J, with 20 bases in between. The CDR3 is made up of 15 amino acids. The CDR3 protein is CASSPKTLPGRGYTF. CDR3 DNA: TGTGCCAGCAGCCCGAAAACCCTGCCGGGTAGGGGCTACACCTTC.

This clonotype was detected a few times. The chain has TRBV3-1 and TRBJ2-1; TRBD2 is a possible D gene (6 bases). This CDR3 contains 15 residues. Trimming stripped 6 bases from V and 2 bases from J, with 14 bases between. CDR1 LGHDT and CDR2 YNNKEL come from the germline V gene (reference sequence). In DNA, the CDR3 is TGTGCCAGCAGGGGTTGGCGGGACCCCTACAATGAGCAGTTCTTC. This sequence encodes CASRGWRDPYNEQFF.

The sample holds many counts of this clonotype. V gene TRBV7-9 combines with J gene TRBJ2-3, with D hard to call. Germline V gene data show CDR1 as SEHNR and CDR2 as FQNEAQ (reference sequence). Trimming cost V 2 bases and J 0 bases, with 9 bases left between them. The length of the CDR3 is 15 residues. CDR3 DNA sequence: TGTGCCAGCAGCTTACAAGCGACAAGCACAGATACGCAGTATTTT. Translating it yields CASSLQATSTDTQYF.

A note on this clonotype: At one end, the junction sequence differs from germline, possibly due to a read error. V usage is TRBV15 and J usage is TRBJ1-1; the match to TRBD1 covers 9 bases. The CDR3 is 13 amino acids. CDR1 and CDR2 (germline): LNHNV, YYDKDF (reference sequence). CDR3 bases: TGTGCCACCAGCAGAGAAAACAGGGGGCGCGGTCTCTTT. Amino acid sequence: CATSRENRGRGLF.

This clonotype has a single count. This may be a read error, as it is one base from a much larger clone. The chain joins TRBV28 to TRBJ1-2; D is possibly TRBD1 (6 bases). The CDR3 sequence is 12 residues long. Germline-derived CDR1 and CDR2 are MDHEN and SYDVKM. CDR3 sequence reads: CASSFKVGGCTF. CDR3 DNA sequence: TGTGCCAGCAGTTTTAAGGTCGGGGGCTGCACCTTC.

This clonotype was observed a few times. This chain links TRBV20-1 with TRBJ2-1; 7 bases match TRBD2. This CDR3 is built from 20 residues. Germline assignment: CDR1 DFQATT and CDR2 SNEGSKA (reference sequence). Losses at the gene ends were 0 bases for V and 2 bases for J; bases not matched to a gene: 19. This CDR3 is CSARDLLRELDGGAYNEQFF. The CDR3 bases are TGCAGTGCTAGAGATCTGTTGCGGGAGTTGGATGGAGGTGCCTACAATGAGCAGTTCTTC.

This chain uses TRBV3-1 with TRBJ2-7, with D hard to call. V lost 0 bases, J lost 3 bases, and 9 bases lay in between. The CDR3 is 14 amino acids. Per the germline V gene, CDR1 is LGHDT and CDR2 is YNNKEL (reference sequence). DNA of the CDR3: TGTGCCAGCAGCCAAGATGTCCAAGGCTACGAGCAGTACTTC. Translation: CASSQDVQGYEQYF.

This clonotype appeared a single time. The chain recombines TRBV11-2 with TRBJ2-3; D is perhaps TRBD2 (6 bases). Looked up from germline, CDR1 is SGHAT and CDR2 is FQNNGV. The V and J ends lost 0 bases and 1 base respectively, with 11 bases between them. The CDR3 is made up of 16 amino acids. Here the CDR3 DNA reads TGTGCCAGCAGCTTAGATCTGCCTAGCGGCACAGATACGCAGTATTTT. It specifies CASSLDLPSGTDTQYF.

The chain employs TRBV20-1 and TRBJ2-1, with D unclear. With 0 bases removed from V and 6 bases from J, the gap between germline ends came to 12 bases. This CDR3 spans 14 amino acids. Germline V lookup: CDR1 DFQATT, CDR2 SNEGSKA (reference sequence). The CDR3 nucleotides are TGCAGTGCTAGAGATTTCGACCCTATCAATGAGCAGTTCTTC. Encoded protein: CSARDFDPINEQFF.

The table lists this clonotype with a few counts. The chain joins TRBV29-1 to TRBJ2-2, with D hard to call. CDR3 size: 15 residues. In germline, CDR1 is SQVTM, CDR2 ANQGSEA. The germline V and J ends were trimmed by 1 base and 6 bases, with 15 bases remaining between them. The CDR3 loop reads CSVEVPSDRAGELFF. As DNA, the CDR3 is TGCAGCGTTGAAGTCCCCTCTGATAGGGCCGGGGAGCTGTTTTTT.

This clonotype was recorded at least ten times. J is TRBJ2-1 and V is TRBV7-2, with a tentative D call TRBD1 (5 bases). V lost 4 bases, J lost 7 bases, and 17 bases lay in between. Germline V CDR1 and CDR2: SGHTA, FQGNSA. The CDR3 runs to 15 residues. The CDR3 loop is CASSSRQGVWNEQFF. The CDR3 DNA sequence: TGTGCCAGCAGCTCCCGGCAGGGCGTCTGGAATGAGCAGTTCTTC.